This T cell receptor beta chain originates from a study of cytomegalovirus exposure and HLA in healthy donors. Broader study findings: Most observed TCR sequences were rare, whereas some public TCRs were detected in many donors. Both high specificity and high sensitivity reportedly marked the classifier's diagnosis of cytomegalovirus status. A later analysis, which compared TCR beta chains of equal frequency, found the HLA-associated ones more clonally expanded.

V shed 6 bases and J 2 bases; nucleotides not matched to a gene: 9. Germline V gene sequence: CDR1 MNHEY, CDR2 SMNVEV (reference sequence). This CDR3 has 15 amino acids. About this clone: Antigen: not known.

Primers: 60 Vbeta forward and 13 Jbeta reverse. The repertoire was sequenced with immunoSEQ multiplex PCR; TCRdb's copy has only in-frame clones and lacks some. Among some 160,000 clones, about two thirds were seen once, and the ten largest hold roughly 4%. The chain couples TRBV27 to TRBJ1-1, with 7 bases fitting TRBD1. The sample taken for sequencing was PBMCs. This TCR came from a man aged 60-69 years in good health and CMV-seronegative. For the CDR3, the DNA is TGTGCCAGCAGCCTCCTGGGGACAGAAAACACTGAAGCTTTCTTT. Translated, it gives CASSLLGTENTEAFF.